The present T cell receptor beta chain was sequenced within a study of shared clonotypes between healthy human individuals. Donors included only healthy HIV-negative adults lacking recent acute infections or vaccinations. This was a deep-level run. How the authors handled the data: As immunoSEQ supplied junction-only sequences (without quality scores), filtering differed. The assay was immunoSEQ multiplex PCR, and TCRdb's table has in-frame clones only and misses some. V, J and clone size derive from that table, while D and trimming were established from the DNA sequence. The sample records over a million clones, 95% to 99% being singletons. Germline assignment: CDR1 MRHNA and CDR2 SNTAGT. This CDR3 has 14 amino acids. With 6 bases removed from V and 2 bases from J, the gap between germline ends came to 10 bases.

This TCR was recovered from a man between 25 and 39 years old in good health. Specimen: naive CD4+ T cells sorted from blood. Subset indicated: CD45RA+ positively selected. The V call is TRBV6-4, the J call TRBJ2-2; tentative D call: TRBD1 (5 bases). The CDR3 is CASRTALNTGELFF. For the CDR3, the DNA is TGTGCCAGCAGGACAGCACTCAACACCGGGGAGCTGTTTTTT.